The clone carrying this T cell receptor (beta chain) came up a few times. Its specificity is unknown. The data were taken from a study of T-cell memory formation after mild COVID-19. Study results and limitations: Memory cells collected pre-infection included some clones that later responded, suggesting cross-reactive memory joined. The authors left the SARS-CoV-2 specificity of second-wave clones peaking on day 37 unconfirmed.

Constant-segment primers were used for 5'RACE, and the resulting TCR alpha and TCR beta cDNA libraries carried sample barcodes and UMIs. Using its own MiXCR run on the 5' RACE reads, TCRdb lists one record per CDR3 protein. The repertoire includes fewer than 400,000 distinct CDR3 sequences, roughly 13% of them detected once, and about 21% sits in the top ten. The sequence came from a man between 18 and 29 years old who had mild COVID-19 (a few samples of this study predate the infection). Cell type and time point are not known. Material for sequencing was PBMCs or a T cell subset sorted from them (not recorded which).

Written as DNA, the CDR3 is TGCAGTGTCCCGAGCTCCTACGAGCAGTACTTC. It translates to CSVPSSYEQYF. The chain is built from TRBV20-1 and TRBJ2-7; D not resolved. Trimming removed 7 bases from V and 0 bases from J, with 7 bases in between. The CDR3 sequence is 11 residues long. Germline V lookup: CDR1 DFQATT, CDR2 SNEGSKA (reference sequence).